The 7 T cell receptor beta chains below come from one sample, sequenced in a study. Using its own MiXCR run on the 5' RACE reads, TCRdb lists one record per CDR3 protein. The profile shows around 57,000 distinct CDR3 sequences, about 28% of them singletons. What was sequenced was tumor-infiltrating memory CD4+ T cells sorted from the breast tumor. Subset here: memory CD4+ T cells, CD4+CD45RO+CD25-. The receptors here all came from a female donor with breast cancer.

The chain employs TRBV29-1 and TRBJ2-1, with D tentatively TRBD2 (6 bases). CDR1 and CDR2 (germline): SQVTM, ANQGSEA. V was shortened by 7 bases and J by 4 bases, with 8 bases between the two germline ends. The CDR3 sequence is 11 residues long. The CDR3 protein is CSGGTYNEQFF. The CDR3 DNA sequence: TGCAGCGGGGGGACTTACAATGAGCAGTTCTTC.

Concerning this clonotype: This CDR3 is missing its conserved last phenylalanine or tryptophan, likely due to a read error. The CDR3 sequence: CASGDRAWGTEAFL. Written as DNA, the CDR3 is TGTGCCAGCGGAGACAGGGCCTGGGGCACTGAAGCTTTCCTT. V and J are TRBV2 and TRBJ1-1; 7 nucleotides align to TRBD1. Germline CDR1 reads SNHLY; CDR2 reads FYNNEI. Trimming at V came to 8 bases and at J to 4 bases, leaving 10 bases not matched to a gene. The CDR3 loop spans 14 amino acids.

This clonotype was counted ten times or more. V usage is TRBV5-1 and J usage is TRBJ2-7, with D unclear. V was shortened by 1 base and J by 5 bases, with 4 bases between the two germline ends. Germline V gives CDR1 SGHRS, CDR2 YFSETQ. This CDR3 spans 11 amino acids. The CDR3 coding sequence is TGCGCCAGCAGCTTGCAGGACGAGCAGTACTTC. It codes for CASSLQDEQYF.

This clonotype has at least ten counts. The V and J genes are TRBV7-2 and TRBJ2-7, with a weak D call TRBD1 (5 bases). The CDR3 is 16 amino acids. Germline V CDR1 and CDR2: SGHTA, FQGNSA. Trimming took off 4 bases at V and 3 bases at J, with 19 bases between the two ends. CDR3 sequence (DNA): TGTGCCAGCAGCTCACGACTCCCCCAAACAGGCTACGAGCAGTACTTC. Residues: CASSSRLPQTGYEQYF.

This clonotype was detected only a few times. This chain links TRBV7-9 with TRBJ2-7; no definite D call. This CDR3 region has 15 residues. Trimming shortened V by 0 bases and J by 5 bases, and 14 bases separated the two germline ends. Germline V gene sequence: CDR1 SEHNR, CDR2 FQNEAQ (reference sequence). As DNA, the CDR3 is TGTGCCAGCAGCTTAGCAAGGTTGCAGTCCCACGAGCAGTACTTC. Translation: CASSLARLQSHEQYF.

In this sample, this clonotype turned up a few times. This rearrangement joins TRBV4-2 to TRBJ2-7, with a weak D call TRBD2 (5 bases). CDR3 length: 14 amino acids. The germline gives CDR1 LGHNA, CDR2 YNFKEQ. V was trimmed by 0 bases and J by 6 bases, leaving 12 bases between them. The CDR3 nucleotides read TGTGCCAGCAGCCAAGATCGACCGGGAAGCGAGCAGTACTTC. Protein sequence: CASSQDRPGSEQYF.

This clonotype showed up just a few times. The chain recombines TRBV7-3 with TRBJ2-5; no firm D call. V lost 4 bases and J lost 0, with 12 bases in between. Looked up from germline, CDR1 is SGHTA and CDR2 is FQGTGA. The CDR3 is 15 amino acids. CDR3 nucleotide sequence: TGTGCCAGCAGCTCTGATGGGGTTAACCAAGAGACCCAGTACTTC. As protein: CASSSDGVNQETQYF.